This T cell receptor (beta chain) stems from a study of T-cell reconstitution after alpha-beta-depleted transplantation in children. Notes on the study in general: T-cell counts and diversity were attributed mostly to newly produced T cells one year after transplant. After transplant, at about two months, alpha-beta T cells were reportedly derived from several hundred expanded graft clones. Some patients' high day-60 TCRbeta diversity was attributed to recipient cells surviving conditioning.

This clonotype occurred many times. The antigen is unknown. The CDR3 spans 14 residues. The junction had 2 bases not matched to a gene; V was cut back by 2 bases and J by 0 bases. Germline values: CDR1 SGHRS, CDR2 YFSETQ. The TCRbeta library incorporated unique molecular identifiers. Using its own MiXCR run on the PCR reads, TCRdb lists one record per CDR3 protein. This table has some 600,000 distinct CDR3 sequences, under 15% appearing once. The sequence derives from a male patient between 5 and 17 years old who had a stem cell transplant for acute myeloid leukemia, so the T cells may come from the graft donor. V and J are TRBV5-1 and TRBJ2-7; 7 bases map to TRBD2. The sample here was PBMCs, mostly from graft donor cells, taken 360 days after TCRalphabeta/CD19-depleted stem cell transplant. The CDR3 region is CASSFRLASYEQYF. The DNA of the CDR3 is TGCGCCAGCAGCTTCCGACTAGCCTCCTACGAGCAGTACTTC.